What follows are 13 T cell receptor beta chains derived from one specimen sequenced in a study of PD-L1 blockade in urothelial cancer. Some clones are missing from TCRdb's copy, which holds only in-frame ones; the method was immunoSEQ multiplex PCR. In the table there are approximately 79,000 clones, around four fifths of which are singletons. Time point denoted: pretreatment peripheral blood. The sample here was PBMCs, taken around atezolizumab (anti-PD-L1) treatment. All receptors derive from a man aged 40-50 years with urothelial cancer.

The chain is built from TRBV27 and TRBJ1-5; perhaps TRBD1 as D (6 bases). The CDR3 contains 15 residues. The germline V gene has CDR1 MNHEY and CDR2 SMNVEV (reference sequence). Trimming pared 6 bases from V and 2 bases from J, leaving 14 bases between. The CDR3 loop is CASSQGGGGNQPQHF. In nucleotides, the CDR3 is TGTGCCAGCAGCCAGGGCGGGGGCGGCAATCAGCCCCAGCATTTT.

The gene calls are TRBV5-8 and TRBJ2-5; TRBD2 agrees at 12 bases. This CDR3 spans 14 amino acids. V was pared by 3 bases and J by 7 bases, with 4 bases of the junction left unmatched. CDR1 and CDR2 (germline): SGHTS, YDEGEE. The CDR3 spells CASSSTSGGMTQYF. In DNA form, the CDR3 reads TGTGCCAGCAGCTCAACTAGCGGGGGGATGACCCAGTACTTC.

This clone came up once. The V and J genes are TRBV19 and TRBJ1-1, with D maybe TRBD1 (5 bases). The germline gives CDR1 LNHDA, CDR2 SQIVND (reference sequence). The CDR3 runs 14 residues. Deletions cut 3 bases from V and 1 base from J, with 9 bases between. DNA for the CDR3: TGTGCCAGTAGTATGGGGCACCGGAACACTGAAGCTTTCTTT. Translating gives CASSMGHRNTEAFF.

In regard to this clone: A junction end diverges from the germline sequence, so it may reflect a read error. This chain connects TRBV7-7 to TRBJ2-2; the D gene is possibly TRBD2 (6 bases). Germline lookup yields CDR1 SSHAT and CDR2 FNYEAQ (reference sequence). The CDR3 has 14 amino acids. DNA of the CDR3: TGTGCTAGCAGCTTGGGACTTTTCACCGGGGAGCTGTTTTTT. Protein sequence: CASSLGLFTGELFF.

The genes are TRBV9 and TRBJ2-3; D remains unclear. Trimming pared 2 bases from V and 2 bases from J, leaving 12 bases between. Per germline, CDR1 SGDLS and CDR2 YYNGEE. The CDR3 spans 15 residues. In DNA form, the CDR3 reads TGTGCCAGCAGCGTCCCGCAGATACCCACAGATACGCAGTATTTT. It is translated as CASSVPQIPTDTQYF.

This clone showed up just a few times. The V gene is TRBV6-5, the J gene TRBJ1-3, with D uncertain. This CDR3 is built from 16 residues. Germline CDR1 and CDR2: MNHEY and SVGAGI. Trimming left V 4 bases short and J 0 bases short, with 13 bases between. CDR3 loop: CASSSLGRSSGNTIYF. CDR3 DNA sequence: TGTGCCAGCAGTTCTCTGGGGAGGTCCTCTGGAAACACCATATATTTT.

The chain couples TRBV7-6 to TRBJ2-7; a weak D match, TRBD1 (6 bases). The CDR3 contains 13 residues. V was clipped by 4 bases and J by 2 bases, with 9 bases between them. Germline-derived CDR1 and CDR2 are SGHVS and FNYEAQ. Written as DNA, the CDR3 is TGTGCCAGCAGCTCCAGGGGCCCCTACGAGCAGTACTTC. Amino acids: CASSSRGPYEQYF.

The chain recombines TRBV2 with TRBJ2-1; 9 nucleotides align to TRBD1. CDR1 and CDR2 from the germline V gene are SNHLY and FYNNEI. CDR3 length: 13 amino acids. V lost 4 bases to trimming and J lost 9 bases; unmatched junction nucleotides: 4. The CDR3 DNA reads as TGTGCCAGCAGTGGGGGACAGGGAGGTGAGCAGTTCTTC. Its protein is CASSGGQGGEQFF.

The chain combines TRBV18 with TRBJ1-4, with 10 bases lining up with TRBD1. J lost 7 bases, V lost 2 bases, and 4 bases had no gene match. The CDR3 runs 15 residues. CDR1 is KGHSH, CDR2 LQKENI, per germline. Written as DNA, the CDR3 is TGTGCCAGCTCACCATCGACAGGGGGCAGTGAAAAACTGTTTTTT. Translating gives CASSPSTGGSEKLFF.

This clone was seen a few times. The chain couples TRBV19 to TRBJ2-6; D call uncertain. The CDR3 totals 18 residues. The germline gives CDR1 LNHDA, CDR2 SQIVND (reference sequence). Trimming cost V 5 bases and J 0 bases, with 17 bases left between them. CDR3 protein: CASSPRVSRPSGANVLTF. CDR3 DNA: TGTGCCAGTAGTCCCCGGGTTTCGAGGCCCTCTGGGGCCAACGTCCTGACTTTC.

This rearrangement joins TRBV25-1 to TRBJ2-2; D perhaps matches TRBD2 (5 bases). The CDR3 is 14 amino acids. CDR1 MGHDK and CDR2 SYGVNS come from the germline V gene. V was cut by 5 bases and J by 4 bases, with 11 bases left in between. The CDR3 loop reads CASSRGGSTGELFF. The CDR3 nucleotides read TGTGCCAGCAGTCGCGGTGGGAGCACCGGGGAGCTGTTTTTT.

V gene TRBV28 combines with J gene TRBJ2-3; TRBD1 might be the D (7 bases). V was shortened by 5 bases and J by 0 bases, with 18 bases between the two germline ends. The CDR3 loop spans 17 amino acids. Germline V lookup: CDR1 MDHEN, CDR2 SYDVKM. Written as DNA, the CDR3 is TGTGCCAGCAGTCCCAGGGGGGTCCCCTCAAGCACAGATACGCAGTATTTT. Translation: CASSPRGVPSSTDTQYF.

With regard to this clone: This sample includes further DNA sequences coding for the same CDR3. V gene TRBV27 combines with J gene TRBJ2-3; no clear D. V lost 7 bases, J lost 4 bases, and 6 bases lay in between. CDR3 size: 11 residues. From germline, CDR1 is MNHEY and CDR2 SMNVEV (reference sequence). The CDR3 is CASTGADTQYF. The CDR3 coding sequence is TGTGCCAGCACGGGTGCAGATACGCAGTATTTT.